The present T cell receptor (beta chain) was sequenced within a study of blood T cell repertoires in COVID-19. The CDR3 sequence is 12 residues long. Germline V gives CDR1 SGHTS, CDR2 YDEGEE. Germline trimming cut 3 bases from V and 7 bases from J; bases unmatched to any gene: 2. In terms of age and location, participants ranged from roughly 18 to 100 years and lived in about 25 US areas. The study counted Cohort 3 donors as recovered given two negative PCRs, clearance, or symptom resolution. TCRdb's table, derived via immunoSEQ multiplex PCR, lists solely in-frame clones and lacks some. The repertoire holds about 370,000 clones, around 87% seen once, with around 1% in the top ten.

This chain uses TRBV5-8 with TRBJ2-5, with TRBD2 matching over 8 bases. The sequencing sample was made of PBMCs or T cells enriched from blood (not recorded which). The sequence was collected from a man aged 18 to 30 who had recovered from COVID-19. The CDR3 loop is CASSYRGGTQYF. Here the CDR3 DNA reads TGTGCCAGCAGCTACCGGGGGGGGACCCAGTACTTC.